These 31 T cell receptor beta chains originate from one sample sequenced in a study of blood T cell repertoires in COVID-19. Assay: immunoSEQ multiplex PCR; the TCRdb copy retains only in-frame clones and omits some. This table holds a few hundred thousand clones, around 86% found once. Sequenced sample: peripheral blood. These TCRs come from a woman in her twenties or thirties with active or convalescent COVID-19.

This rearrangement joins TRBV5-1 to TRBJ2-3; D may be TRBD1 (6 bases). This CDR3 has 15 amino acids. Trimming took off 1 base at V and 1 base at J, with 10 bases between the two ends. Germline lookup yields CDR1 SGHRS and CDR2 YFSETQ. CDR3 in amino acids: CASSLQGTRTDTQYF. The CDR3 DNA sequence: TGCGCCAGCAGCTTGCAGGGGACCCGCACAGATACGCAGTATTTT.

The chain carries TRBV6-5 and TRBJ1-1; a weak D match, TRBD1 (5 bases). Germline CDR1 MNHEY, CDR2 SVGAGI. The CDR3 has 11 amino acids. Trimming stripped 6 bases from V and 8 bases from J, with 10 bases between. The CDR3, as DNA: TGTGCCAGCAGGTGGAACAGGGAAGCTTTCTTT. This encodes CASRWNREAFF.

This sequence joins TRBV28 and TRBJ1-4; TRBD1 aligns across 9 bases. CDR3 size: 16 residues. Trimming took 4 bases from V and 6 from J; bases not matched to a gene: 9. CDR1 is MDHEN and CDR2 is SYDVKM in the germline V gene. The CDR3 region is CASSSSPGQGYEKLFF. The CDR3 DNA is TGTGCCAGCAGTTCCTCCCCGGGACAGGGATATGAAAAACTGTTTTTT.

Here the CDR3 DNA reads TGTGCCAGCTCACCGGGGGGTTTCAATGAGCAGTTCTTC. Residues: CASSPGGFNEQFF. V and J are TRBV18 and TRBJ2-1; D perhaps matches TRBD2 (6 bases). V lost 3 bases to trimming and J lost 6 bases, with 9 bases between them. The germline CDR1 and CDR2 sequences are KGHSH and LQKENI. This CDR3 has 13 amino acids.

The CDR3 sequence: CASSSLLSSYNSPLHF. CDR3 sequence (DNA): TGTGCCAGCAGCTCATTACTAAGCTCCTATAATTCACCCCTCCACTTT. J is TRBJ1-6 and V is TRBV11-2; unclear D gene. Germline loops: CDR1 SGHAT, CDR2 FQNNGV. The CDR3 runs to 16 residues. Trimming shortened V by 4 bases and J by 0 bases, and 10 bases separated the two germline ends.

The V gene is TRBV4-3, the J gene TRBJ1-6; 9 bases fit TRBD1. The CDR3 has 16 residues. CDR1 and CDR2 (germline): LGHNA, YSLEER. Germline trimming cut 2 bases from V and 6 bases from J; bases unmatched to any gene: 5. In DNA, the CDR3 is TGCGCCAGCAGCCAATCGAGGACAGGGGTTAATTCACCCCTCCACTTT. This encodes CASSQSRTGVNSPLHF.

This chain uses TRBV7-3 with TRBJ2-3; 9 bases map to TRBD2. Germline values: CDR1 SGHTA, CDR2 FQGTGA. With 5 bases clipped from V and 0 bases from J, the junction kept 15 bases outside the gene matches. This CDR3 has 19 amino acids. The CDR3 reads CASSTPGRAGGPSTDTQYF. The CDR3 DNA is TGTGCCAGCAGCACCCCTGGCCGAGCGGGGGGTCCTAGCACAGATACGCAGTATTTT.

CDR3 residues: CASSPGQVYGYTF. As DNA, the CDR3 is TGTGCCAGCAGCCCCGGACAGGTCTATGGCTACACCTTC. The genes are TRBV5-6 and TRBJ1-2; 7 bases align to TRBD1. The CDR3 covers 13 residues. V lost 4 bases and J lost 4; bases outside the gene matches: 4. The germline V gene has CDR1 SGHDT and CDR2 YYEEEE. Filled out from reference TRBV5-6 and TRBJ1-2, the complete variable domain reads DAGVTQSPTHLIKTRGQQVTLRCSPKSGHDTVSWYQQALGQGPQFIFQYYEEEERQRGNFPDRFSGHQFPNYSSELNVNALLLGDSALYLCASSPGQVYGYTFGSGTRLTVV.

The gene calls are TRBV28 and TRBJ2-3; TRBD1 matches at 11 bases. The germline CDR1 and CDR2 sequences are MDHEN and SYDVKM. V shed 6 bases and J 2 bases; nucleotides not matched to a gene: 4. The CDR3 spans 15 residues. The CDR3 region has the DNA TGTGCCAGCAGAGGACAGGGGGCCTACACAGATACGCAGTATTTT. Its translation: CASRGQGAYTDTQYF.

This clone was recorded once. V usage is TRBV6-5 and J usage is TRBJ1-2; TRBD1 aligns across 9 bases. The CDR3 covers 14 residues. After removal of 6 bases from V and 7 bases from J, the junction contained 9 bases not matched to a gene. Germline CDR1 and CDR2: MNHEY and SVGAGI. In nucleotides, the CDR3 is TGTGCCAGCAGGACTGGGACAGGGCGGGGTGGCTACACCTTC. It encodes CASRTGTGRGGYTF.

The chain joins TRBV12-3 or TRBV12-4 to TRBJ2-3; 7 nucleotides line up with TRBD1. J lost 1 base, V lost 5 bases, and 0 bases had no gene match. The length of the CDR3 is 13 residues. The CDR3 DNA is TGTGCCAGCAGTGACAGGGGCACAGATACGCAGTATTTT. Translated, it gives CASSDRGTDTQYF.

The V call is TRBV27, the J call TRBJ2-7, with TRBD1 identical over 9 bases. This CDR3 is built from 14 residues. After removal of 8 bases from V and 1 base from J, the junction contained 6 bases not matched to a gene. Germline assignment: CDR1 MNHEY and CDR2 SMNVEV (reference sequence). The chain's CDR3 is CASGRDRASYEQYF. The CDR3 nucleotides read TGTGCCAGCGGGCGGGACAGGGCGTCCTACGAGCAGTACTTC.

V usage is TRBV7-3 and J usage is TRBJ2-3; 12 nucleotides align to TRBD1. Germline CDR1 is SGHTA and CDR2 is FQGTGA. V trimming: 4 bases; J trimming: 4 bases; junction bases outside the gene matches: 3. This CDR3 spans 15 amino acids. The CDR3 is CASSSGTGGADTQYF. DNA of the CDR3: TGTGCCAGCAGCTCCGGGACAGGGGGCGCAGATACGCAGTATTTT.

This chain connects TRBV7-2 to TRBJ1-2; a possible D gene is TRBD1 (6 bases). The germline V gene has CDR1 SGHTA and CDR2 FQGNSA. The CDR3 contains 15 residues. V was cut by 3 bases and J by 6 bases, with 17 bases left in between. CDR3 in DNA: TGTGCCAGCAGCTTGGGAGGGGGTGACTTAGATGGCTACACCTTC. Translated, it gives CASSLGGGDLDGYTF.

CDR3 residues: CASSPLQGTDGYTF. The CDR3 DNA sequence: TGCGCCAGCAGCCCACTACAGGGAACCGATGGCTACACCTTC. V gene TRBV5-1 combines with J gene TRBJ1-2; TRBD1 might be the D (6 bases). The V gene lost 4 bases and the J gene lost 6 bases, with 16 bases spanning the gap. Germline V gene sequence: CDR1 SGHRS, CDR2 YFSETQ. This CDR3 comprises 14 residues.

The rearrangement joins TRBV24-1 to TRBJ2-2; TRBD1 aligns across 10 bases. V gave up 3 bases and J gave up 1 base; unmatched junction bases: 1. Germline V gives CDR1 KGHDR, CDR2 SFDVKD. The CDR3 sequence is 16 residues long. CDR3 sequence reads: CATSDRDRGNTGELFF. The CDR3 DNA reads TGTGCCACCAGTGATCGGGACAGGGGGAACACCGGGGAGCTGTTTTTT.

The rearrangement joins TRBV6-4 to TRBJ1-1; TRBD1 aligns across 8 bases. The germline V gene has CDR1 MRHNA and CDR2 SNTAGT. CDR3 size: 14 residues. V shed 5 bases and J 3 bases; nucleotides not matched to a gene: 5. In nucleotides, the CDR3 is TGTGCCAGCAGTCCCTCACAGGGGGACACTGAAGCTTTCTTT. Its translation is CASSPSQGDTEAFF.

This chain joins TRBV7-9 and TRBJ2-2; 12 bases are shared with TRBD2. The J segment lost 0 bases and the V segment lost 10 bases, leaving 6 bases of the junction unmatched. The CDR3 spans 16 residues. Germline CDR1 reads SEHNR; CDR2 reads FQNEAQ (reference sequence). CDR3 protein: CATRTSGATNTGELFF. CDR3 in DNA: TGTGCCACCCGGACTAGCGGGGCGACGAACACCGGGGAGCTGTTTTTT. Drawing the rest from reference TRBV7-9 and TRBJ2-2, the complete variable domain is DTGVSQNPRHKITKRGQNVTFRCDPISEHNRLYWYRQTLGQGPEFLTYFQNEAQLEKSRLLSDRFSAERPKGSFSTLEIQRTEQGDSAMYLCATRTSGATNTGELFFGEGSRLTVL.

V gene TRBV5-4 combines with J gene TRBJ1-2, with TRBD1 as a possible D gene (6 bases). V lost 5 bases and J 6 bases, leaving 17 bases between the germline ends. The CDR3 length is 14 residues. Germline loops: CDR1 SGHNT, CDR2 YYREEE (reference sequence). The CDR3 nucleotides are TGTGCCAGCAGGGTCGGCCAGGGGACTAATGGCTACACCTTC. Translation: CASRVGQGTNGYTF. The full variable domain, completed using reference TRBV5-4 and TRBJ1-2, is ETGVTQSPTHLIKTRGQQVTLRCSSQSGHNTVSWYQQALGQGPQFIFQYYREEENGRGNFPPRFSGLQFPNYSSELNVNALELDDSALYLCASRVGQGTNGYTFGSGTRLTVV.

J is TRBJ1-3 and V is TRBV28; no clear D gene. The V gene lost 6 bases and the J gene lost 2 bases, with 17 bases spanning the gap. CDR3 length: 16 residues. Germline V gives CDR1 MDHEN, CDR2 SYDVKM. The CDR3 is CASSSGAPGTGNTIYF. The CDR3 DNA reads TGTGCCAGCAGCTCCGGAGCCCCCGGCACTGGAAACACCATATATTTT.

The chain links TRBV9 to TRBJ1-4, with a tentative D call TRBD1 (6 bases). Deletions cut 4 bases from V and 8 bases from J, with 21 bases between. The CDR3 has 16 amino acids. Germline V gene lookup returns CDR1 SGDLS and CDR2 YYNGEE. The CDR3 DNA follows: TGTGCCAGCAGCCGGGGCTTAGGGGGAGTTGGGGAAAAACTGTTTTTT. This encodes CASSRGLGGVGEKLFF.

This chain uses TRBV7-9 with TRBJ1-1, with 10 bases aligning to TRBD1. CDR1 SEHNR and CDR2 FQNEAQ come from the germline V gene (reference sequence). V was pared by 5 bases and J by 1 base, with 4 bases of the junction left unmatched. The CDR3 has 15 residues. The CDR3 sequence: CASSPWDRGNTEAFF. CDR3 nucleotide sequence: TGTGCCAGCAGCCCTTGGGACAGGGGGAACACTGAAGCTTTCTTT.

The chain links TRBV2 to TRBJ2-1; 8 nucleotides align to TRBD2. CDR1 SNHLY and CDR2 FYNNEI come from the germline V gene. V dropped 7 bases and J dropped 0; count of bases not matched to a gene: 8. CDR3 length: 16 residues. This CDR3 is CASKNSGGSSYNEQFF. CDR3 DNA sequence: TGTGCCAGCAAAAACAGCGGGGGTAGCTCCTACAATGAGCAGTTCTTC.

This rearrangement joins TRBV29-1 to TRBJ1-2, with 8 bases aligning to TRBD1. The J segment lost 2 bases and the V segment lost 5 bases, leaving 7 bases of the junction unmatched. The CDR3 contains 14 residues. Germline CDR1 SQVTM, CDR2 ANQGSEA. The CDR3, as DNA: TGCAGCGTTTCTCAGGACAGGGCGAACTATGGCTACACCTTC. Amino acid sequence: CSVSQDRANYGYTF.

This clone was recorded a few times. The gene calls are TRBV15 and TRBJ1-1; TRBD1 is a possible D gene (5 bases). The V end lost 8 bases, the J end lost 4 bases, and 14 bases lay between the germline ends. The germline V gene has CDR1 LNHNV and CDR2 YYDKDF (reference sequence). The CDR3 is 13 residues long. CDR3 sequence reads: CATAGQRSTEAFF. Here the CDR3 DNA reads TGTGCCACCGCAGGGCAACGGAGCACTGAAGCTTTCTTT.

This chain links TRBV19 with TRBJ1-2, with TRBD1 as a possible D gene (6 bases). Deletions cut 5 bases from V and 2 bases from J, with 18 bases between. The CDR3 is made up of 16 amino acids. CDR1 is LNHDA, CDR2 SQIVND, per germline (reference sequence). The CDR3 loop is CASSPRFGQPNYGYTF. CDR3 coding DNA: TGTGCCAGTAGTCCCAGGTTTGGACAGCCGAACTATGGCTACACCTTC.

This clone was found once. The rearrangement links TRBV19 to TRBJ1-2; 9 nucleotides line up with TRBD1. This CDR3 comprises 14 residues. CDR1 and CDR2 (germline): LNHDA, SQIVND (reference sequence). V shed 9 bases and J 4 bases; nucleotides not matched to a gene: 9. DNA for the CDR3: TGTGCCAGCCAGGGACAGGGTTTATTCTATGGCTACACCTTC. This translates into CASQGQGLFYGYTF. The variable domain in full, completed from reference TRBV19 and TRBJ1-2, reads DGGITQSPKYLFRKEGQNVTLSCEQNLNHDAMYWYRQDPGQGLRLIYYSQIVNDFQKGDIAEGYSVSREKKESFPLTVTSAQKNPTAFYLCASQGQGLFYGYTFGSGTRLTVV.

V and J are TRBV7-2 and TRBJ2-5; no reliable D call. The germline V gene encodes CDR1 SGHTA and CDR2 FQGNSA. This CDR3 has 13 residues. Trimming stripped 1 base from V and 3 bases from J, with 6 bases between. The CDR3 sequence is CASSLGPEETQYF. Written as DNA, the CDR3 is TGTGCCAGCAGCTTAGGGCCAGAAGAGACCCAGTACTTC.

The chain has TRBV7-2 and TRBJ2-4; 10 bases map to TRBD2. With 0 bases clipped from V and 8 bases from J, the junction kept 7 bases outside the gene matches. This CDR3 region has 16 residues. Germline CDR1 and CDR2: SGHTA and FQGNSA. The CDR3 region has the DNA TGTGCCAGCAGCTTAGCCGTAGCGGGGGGAATTGACATTCAGTACTTC. This gives the protein CASSLAVAGGIDIQYF.

This clone was picked up one time. The chain has TRBV7-9 and TRBJ1-4; no definite D call. Trimming cost V 5 bases and J 7 bases, with 11 bases left between them. This CDR3 region has 13 residues. The germline gives CDR1 SEHNR, CDR2 FQNEAQ (reference sequence). DNA for the CDR3: TGTGCCAGCAGCCGAGGAACGGGTGAAAAACTGTTTTTT. This encodes CASSRGTGEKLFF.

V usage is TRBV29-1 and J usage is TRBJ1-3; TRBD1 agrees at 7 bases. This CDR3 comprises 14 residues. The trim removed 4 bases at V and 4 bases at J, leaving 7 bases unmatched. Per the germline V gene, CDR1 is SQVTM and CDR2 is ANQGSEA. CDR3 coding DNA: TGCAGCGTTGTAGGGGGCGCGTCCGGAAACACCATATATTTT. This gives the protein CSVVGGASGNTIYF.